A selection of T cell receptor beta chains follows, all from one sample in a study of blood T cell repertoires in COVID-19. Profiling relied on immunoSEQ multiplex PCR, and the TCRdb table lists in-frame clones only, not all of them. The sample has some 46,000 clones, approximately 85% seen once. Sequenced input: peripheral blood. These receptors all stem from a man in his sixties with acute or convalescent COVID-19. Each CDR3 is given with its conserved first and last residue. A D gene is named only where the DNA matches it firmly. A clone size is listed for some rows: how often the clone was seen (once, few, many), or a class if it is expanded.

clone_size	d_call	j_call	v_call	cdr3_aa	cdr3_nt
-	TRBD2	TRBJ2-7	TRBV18	CASSPGLVSYEQYF	TGTGCCAGCTCACCAGGACTAGTCTCCTACGAGCAGTACTTC
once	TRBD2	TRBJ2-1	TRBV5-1	CASLRLAGDNEQFF	TGCGCCAGCCTAAGACTAGCGGGAGACAATGAGCAGTTCTTC
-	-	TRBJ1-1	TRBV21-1	CASRTSPQDDDTEAFF	TGTGCCAGCAGAACCAGCCCACAGGACGATGACACTGAAGCTTTCTTT
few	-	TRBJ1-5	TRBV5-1	CASSLDPGGEQPQHF	TGCGCCAGCAGCTTGGACCCAGGCGGGGAACAGCCCCAGCATTTT
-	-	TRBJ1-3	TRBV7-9	CASSRTGASGNTIYF	TGTGCCAGCAGCCGAACAGGAGCCTCTGGAAACACCATATATTTT
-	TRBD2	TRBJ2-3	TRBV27	CASSTGLAGGRDTQYF	TGTGCCAGCAGTACAGGACTAGCGGGAGGGCGGGATACGCAGTATTTT
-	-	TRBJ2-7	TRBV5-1	CASSPDRRRDRYPGSYEQYF	TGCGCCAGCAGCCCCGACCGACGCAGAGACAGGTACCCCGGATCCTACGAGCAGTACTTC
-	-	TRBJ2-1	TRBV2	CASSETSSYNEQFF	TGTGCCAGCAGTGAAACCAGCTCCTACAATGAGCAGTTCTTC
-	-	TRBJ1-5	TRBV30	CAWSNREGKPQHF	TGTGCCTGGAGCAACAGGGAGGGGAAGCCCCAGCATTTT
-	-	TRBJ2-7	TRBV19	CASSMAFSYEQYF	TGTGCCAGTAGTATGGCTTTTTCCTACGAGCAGTACTTC
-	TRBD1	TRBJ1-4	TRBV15	CATSRDLGTGEKLFF	TGTGCCACCAGCAGAGATCTAGGGACAGGGGAAAAACTGTTTTTT
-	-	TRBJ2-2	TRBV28	CASSLSGNTGELFF	TGTGCCAGCAGTTTGTCAGGGAACACCGGGGAGCTGTTTTTT
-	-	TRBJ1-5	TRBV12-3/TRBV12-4	CASSLGGGQPQHF	TGTGCCAGCAGTTTAGGAGGAGGTCAGCCCCAGCATTTT
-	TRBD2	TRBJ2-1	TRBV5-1	CASSLEGSGSYRGQFF	TGCGCCAGCAGCTTGGAAGGTAGCGGGTCGTATCGTGGGCAGTTCTTC
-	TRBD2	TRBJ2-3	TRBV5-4	CASSFPQGLAGEKDTQYF	TGTGCCAGCAGCTTCCCTCAAGGACTAGCGGGAGAAAAAGATACGCAGTATTTT
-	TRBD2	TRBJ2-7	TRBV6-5	CASRLLAAPVEQYF	TGTGCCAGCAGACTCCTAGCGGCCCCGGTAGAGCAGTACTTC
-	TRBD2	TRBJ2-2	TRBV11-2	CASSWKGTSGSRGTGELFF	TGTGCCAGCAGCTGGAAGGGGACTAGCGGGAGTCGGGGCACCGGGGAGCTGTTTTTT
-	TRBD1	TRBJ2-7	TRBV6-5	CASSYSTGERPYEQYF	TGTGCCAGCAGTTACTCGACAGGGGAAAGACCCTACGAGCAGTACTTC
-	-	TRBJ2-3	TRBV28	CASSLQRGGTTDTQYF	TGTGCCAGCAGTTTACAAAGGGGAGGTACCACAGATACGCAGTATTTT
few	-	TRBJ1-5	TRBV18	CASSAQDPRGNQPQHF	TGTGCCAGCTCAGCCCAGGACCCGCGGGGCAATCAGCCCCAGCATTTT